The following is a T cell receptor (beta chain) sequence with its context. Its antigen target is currently unknown. No base qualities exist here, and no much larger clone lies one base off it. The CDR3 regions of human TCRbeta chains were analyzed by immunosequencing. For the original study's pipeline: Repertoire TCRs were checked for matches against a reference library of SARS-CoV-2-specific TCRs that had been generated using the MIRA antigen-specificity platform. Breadth meant the fraction of unique TCRs that were SARS-CoV-2-associated, whereas depth meant the fraction of total T cells that were SARS-CoV-2-associated. Using the MIRA data, each spike-specific TCR was mapped to the spike region that the TCR reacts to and placed in a CD4 or CD8 class. Log10-transformed breadth and depth values were compared by one-way ANOVA with Sidak's multiple comparisons tests. TCRdb took over this immuneACCESS table, retaining in-frame rearrangements with V and J assigned. Such tables are incomplete; in checked studies, under half of the missing clones stem from an unresolved V gene, and the remainder is unexplained. Clone size and V and J calls were adopted from that table, with D and trimming inferred from the DNA. This sample gives 150,000 or so clones in total; 85% to 90% of them show up just once. The top ten clonotypes cover roughly 4% of the sample.

This specimen comes from a study of T cell responses to AZD1222 COVID-19 vaccine (dated by TCRdb to the early 2020s). Background on the whole study: A total of 233 trial participants underwent TCR sequencing, of whom under 220 had received two doses of AZD1222 and some 25 had received two doses of the MenACWY control vaccine. Trial participants were enrolled by age into subgroups of 18-55, 56-69 and 70-plus years, and around 150, 28 and 57 TCR-sequenced participants, respectively, were included in these subgroups.

The germline V and J ends show losses of 1 base and 7 bases respectively, and no gene match explains 6 bases of the junction. The CDR3 contains 15 residues, cysteine and phenylalanine counted. CDR3 DNA only is kept here, 45 bases in frame from base 1. CDR1 LGHNA and CDR2 YSLEER were looked up in the germline V gene. Summary of the overall study and its limitations: In the small 56-69-year group, the increase in depth fell short of significance, most likely because of low power. Most participants were white British and females outnumbered males, and the authors suggested that clonal diversity may have been underestimated. After two AZD1222 doses, spike-specific TCR breadth and depth were significantly higher than at day 0 and than in MenACWY recipients. Reportedly, almost half of the unique spike-specific TCRs recognized epitopes lying outside the regions that are mutated in the B.1.351 and B.1.1.7 variants. The whole spike protein was spanned by vaccine-associated CD4 TCRs, and dominant responses were seen in regions 160-218 and 743-854. Because no day 14 peak-response samples were available, repertoires were characterized only after the peak T cell response. Conclusions about previously exposed vaccinees were limited because only six AZD1222 recipients were SARS-CoV-2 seropositive at baseline.

The time point tag for this specimen amounts to: about 28 days (+/-7) after the second vaccine dose. Per the publication, the treatment or condition label means: meningococcal conjugate vaccine given as trial control. The vaccinee samples were drawn from two UK trials, COV001 and COV002, one of which was a single-blind randomized controlled phase 2/3 trial testing AZD1222 (ChAdOx1 nCoV-19) in healthy adults. For TCRbeta chain sequencing, PBMC samples from trial participants were taken at day 0 and at day 28 after the second dose. The sequenced sample was peripheral blood, obtained 28 days after the second dose of the MenACWY control vaccine. This clonotype was sampled from an adult who received the MenACWY meningococcal vaccine as a control. The rearranged segments are TRBV4-3 and TRBJ2-1; 8 middle bases align to TRBD1. The CDR3 protein is CASSQGDRRLNEQFF. The DNA reads TGCGCCAGCAGCCAAGGGGACAGGAGATTGAATGAGCAGTTCTTC.